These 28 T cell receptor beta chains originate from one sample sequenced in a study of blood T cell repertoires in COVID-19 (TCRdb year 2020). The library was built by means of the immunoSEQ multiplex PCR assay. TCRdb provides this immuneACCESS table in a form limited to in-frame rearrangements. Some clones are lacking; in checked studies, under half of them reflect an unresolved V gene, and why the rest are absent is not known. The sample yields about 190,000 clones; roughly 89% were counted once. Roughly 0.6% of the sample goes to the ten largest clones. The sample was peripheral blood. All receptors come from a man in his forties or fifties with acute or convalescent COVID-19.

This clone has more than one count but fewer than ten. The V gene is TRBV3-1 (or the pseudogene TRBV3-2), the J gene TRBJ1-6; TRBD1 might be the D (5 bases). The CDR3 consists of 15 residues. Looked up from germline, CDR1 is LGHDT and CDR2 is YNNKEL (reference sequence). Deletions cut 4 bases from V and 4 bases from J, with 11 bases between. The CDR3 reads CASSLRGAYNSPLHF. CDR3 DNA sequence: TGTGCCAGCAGCCTCCGTGGGGCATATAATTCACCCCTCCACTTT.

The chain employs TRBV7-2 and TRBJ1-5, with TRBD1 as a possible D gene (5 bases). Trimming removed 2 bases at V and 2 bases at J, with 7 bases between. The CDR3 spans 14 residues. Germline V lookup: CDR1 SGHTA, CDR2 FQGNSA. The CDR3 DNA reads TGTGCCAGCAGCTTACAGGGTGGCAATCAGCCCCAGCATTTT. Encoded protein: CASSLQGGNQPQHF. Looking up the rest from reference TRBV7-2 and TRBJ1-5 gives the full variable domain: GAGVSQSPSNKVTEKGKDVELRCDPISGHTALYWYRQSLGQGLEFLIYFQGNSAPDKSGLPSDRFSAERTGGSVSTLTIQRTQQEDSAVYLCASSLQGGNQPQHFGDGTRLSIL.

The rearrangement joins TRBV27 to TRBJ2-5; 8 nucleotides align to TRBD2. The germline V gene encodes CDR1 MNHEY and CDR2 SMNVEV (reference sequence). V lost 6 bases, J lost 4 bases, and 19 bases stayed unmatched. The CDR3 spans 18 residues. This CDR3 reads CASSPPPGSGRSRETQYF. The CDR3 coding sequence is TGTGCCAGCAGCCCCCCACCTGGAAGCGGGAGAAGCAGAGAGACCCAGTACTTC.

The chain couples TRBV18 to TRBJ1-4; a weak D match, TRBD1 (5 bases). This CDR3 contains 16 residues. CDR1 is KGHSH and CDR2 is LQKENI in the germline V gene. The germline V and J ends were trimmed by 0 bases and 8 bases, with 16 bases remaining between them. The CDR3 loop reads CASSPPFLKPGEKLFF. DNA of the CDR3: TGTGCCAGCTCACCACCGTTTCTGAAGCCAGGGGAAAAACTGTTTTTT.

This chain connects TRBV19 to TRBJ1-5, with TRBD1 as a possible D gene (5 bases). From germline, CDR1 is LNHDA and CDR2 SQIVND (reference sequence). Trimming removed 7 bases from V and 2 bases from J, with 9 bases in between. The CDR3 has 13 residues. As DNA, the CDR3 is TGTGCCAGTACATTAGGGGGCAATCAGCCCCAGCATTTT. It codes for CASTLGGNQPQHF. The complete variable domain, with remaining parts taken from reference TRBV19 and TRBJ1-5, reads DGGITQSPKYLFRKEGQNVTLSCEQNLNHDAMYWYRQDPGQGLRLIYYSQIVNDFQKGDIAEGYSVSREKKESFPLTVTSAQKNPTAFYLCASTLGGNQPQHFGDGTRLSIL.

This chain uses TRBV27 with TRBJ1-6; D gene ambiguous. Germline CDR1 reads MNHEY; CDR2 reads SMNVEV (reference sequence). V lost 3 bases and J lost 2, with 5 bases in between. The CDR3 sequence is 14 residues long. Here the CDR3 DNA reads TGTGCCAGCAGTTTTAGTCCCTATAATTCACCCCTCCACTTT. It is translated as CASSFSPYNSPLHF.

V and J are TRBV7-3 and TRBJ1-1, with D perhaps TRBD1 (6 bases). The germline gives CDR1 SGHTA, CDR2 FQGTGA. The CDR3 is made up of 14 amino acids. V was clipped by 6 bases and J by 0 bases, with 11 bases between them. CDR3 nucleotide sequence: TGTGCCAGCAGTTCAGGGACATTGAACACTGAAGCTTTCTTT. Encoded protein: CASSSGTLNTEAFF.

The CDR3 nucleotides read TGTGCCAGCAGCAAAAGAAGCGCCAGGCCCCCAGGGTTTGTGCTCGAGCAGTACGTC. It specifies CASSKRSARPPGFVLEQYV. The chain uses TRBV21-1 and TRBJ2-7; TRBD1, the D gene given by the table, was not confirmed from the DNA. TRBV21-1 is a recognized pseudogene. The CDR3 consists of 19 residues.

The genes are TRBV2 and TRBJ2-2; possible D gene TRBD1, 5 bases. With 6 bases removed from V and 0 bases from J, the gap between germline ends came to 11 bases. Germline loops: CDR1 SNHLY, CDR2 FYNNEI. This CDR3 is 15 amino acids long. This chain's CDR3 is CASRQETTNTGELFF. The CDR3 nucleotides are TGTGCCAGCAGACAGGAGACAACGAACACCGGGGAGCTGTTTTTT.

CDR3 amino acids: CASSISGREYEQFF. The CDR3 nucleotides are TGTGCCAGCAGCATTAGCGGGAGAGAGTATGAGCAGTTCTTC. The chain links TRBV9 to TRBJ2-1, with 9 bases fitting TRBD2. J lost 8 bases, V lost 4 bases, and 7 bases had no gene match. Germline CDR1 reads SGDLS; CDR2 reads YYNGEE. This CDR3 is built from 14 residues.

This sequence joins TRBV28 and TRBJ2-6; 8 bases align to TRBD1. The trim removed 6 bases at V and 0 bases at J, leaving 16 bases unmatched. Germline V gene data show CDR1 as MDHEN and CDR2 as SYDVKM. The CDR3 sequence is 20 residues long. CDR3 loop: CASSPGPGGLISSGANVLTF. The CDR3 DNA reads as TGTGCCAGCAGCCCGGGACCAGGGGGCCTTATAAGCTCTGGGGCCAACGTCCTGACTTTC.

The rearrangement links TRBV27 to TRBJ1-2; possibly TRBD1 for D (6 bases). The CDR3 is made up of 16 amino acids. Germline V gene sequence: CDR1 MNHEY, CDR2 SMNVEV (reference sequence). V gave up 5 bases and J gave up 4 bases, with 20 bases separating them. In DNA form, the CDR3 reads TGTGCCAGCAGTGGGCCCCCCGTCGGACAGATCTATGGCTACACCTTC. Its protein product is CASSGPPVGQIYGYTF.

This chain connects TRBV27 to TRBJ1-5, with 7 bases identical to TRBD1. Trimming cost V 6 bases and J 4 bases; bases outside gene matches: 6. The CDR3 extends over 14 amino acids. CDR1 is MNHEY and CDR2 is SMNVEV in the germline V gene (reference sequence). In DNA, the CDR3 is TGTGCCAGCAGACCGGGACAGAGAAATCAGCCCCAGCATTTT. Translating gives CASRPGQRNQPQHF.

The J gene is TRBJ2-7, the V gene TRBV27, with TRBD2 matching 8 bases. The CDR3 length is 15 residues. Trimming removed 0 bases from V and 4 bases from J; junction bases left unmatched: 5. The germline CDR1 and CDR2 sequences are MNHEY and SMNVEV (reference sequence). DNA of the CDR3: TGTGCCAGCAGTTTATCGGGACTAGAGACTTACGAGCAGTACTTC. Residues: CASSLSGLETYEQYF.

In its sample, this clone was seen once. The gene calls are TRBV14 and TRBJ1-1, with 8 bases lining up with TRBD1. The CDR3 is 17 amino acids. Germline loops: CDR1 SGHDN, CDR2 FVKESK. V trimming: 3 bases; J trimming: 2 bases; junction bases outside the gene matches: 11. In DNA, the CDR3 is TGTGCCAGCAGCCAGGATGTAGTCGGACAGGGAAACACTGAAGCTTTCTTT. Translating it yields CASSQDVVGQGNTEAFF.

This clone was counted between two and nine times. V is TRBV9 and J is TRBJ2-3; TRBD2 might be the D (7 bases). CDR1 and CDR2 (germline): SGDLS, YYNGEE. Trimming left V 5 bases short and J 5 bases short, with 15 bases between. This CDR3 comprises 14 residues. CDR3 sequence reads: CASSEWGGGDTQYF. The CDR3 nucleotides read TGTGCCAGCAGTGAATGGGGGGGCGGAGATACGCAGTATTTT.

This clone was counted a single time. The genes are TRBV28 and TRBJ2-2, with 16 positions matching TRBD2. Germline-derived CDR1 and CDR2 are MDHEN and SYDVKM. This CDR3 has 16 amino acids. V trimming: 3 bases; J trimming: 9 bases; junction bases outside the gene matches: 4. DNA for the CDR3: TGTGCCAGCAGTTTGGGACTAGCGGGAGGGAACCGGGAGCTGTTTTTT. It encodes CASSLGLAGGNRELFF. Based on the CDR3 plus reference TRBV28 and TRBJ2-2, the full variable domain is DVKVTQSSRYLVKRTGEKVFLECVQDMDHENMFWYRQDPGLGLRLIYFSYDVKMKEKGDIPEGYSVSREKKERFSLILESASTNQTSMYLCASSLGLAGGNRELFFGEGSRLTVL.

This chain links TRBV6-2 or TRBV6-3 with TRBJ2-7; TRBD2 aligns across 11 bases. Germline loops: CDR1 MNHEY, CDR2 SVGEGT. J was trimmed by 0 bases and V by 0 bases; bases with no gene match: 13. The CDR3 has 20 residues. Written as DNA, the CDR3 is TGTGCCAGCAGTTACTCGACTAGCGGGGTATGGAACGGGAACTCCTACGAGCAGTACTTC. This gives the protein CASSYSTSGVWNGNSYEQYF.

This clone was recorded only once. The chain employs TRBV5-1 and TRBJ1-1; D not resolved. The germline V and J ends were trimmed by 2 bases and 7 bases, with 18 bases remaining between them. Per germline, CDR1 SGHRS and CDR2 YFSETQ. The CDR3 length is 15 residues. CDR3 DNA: TGCGCCAGCAGCTTTGGTCTTTACAACGCGGTTGAAGCTTTCTTT. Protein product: CASSFGLYNAVEAFF.

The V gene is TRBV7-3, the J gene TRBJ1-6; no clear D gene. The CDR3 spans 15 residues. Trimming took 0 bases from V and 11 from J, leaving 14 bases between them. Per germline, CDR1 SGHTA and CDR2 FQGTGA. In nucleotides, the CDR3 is TGTGCCAGCAGCTTAACGTTTCAGAAGAACCCACCCCTCCACTTT. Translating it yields CASSLTFQKNPPLHF.

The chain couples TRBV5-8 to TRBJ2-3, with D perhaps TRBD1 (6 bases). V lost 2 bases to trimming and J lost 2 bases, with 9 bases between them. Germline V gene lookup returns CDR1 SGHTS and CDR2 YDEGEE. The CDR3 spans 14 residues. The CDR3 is CASSFQGYTDTQYF. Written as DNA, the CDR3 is TGTGCCAGCAGCTTTCAGGGGTACACAGATACGCAGTATTTT.

The CDR3: CASSLLTGYFSYNEQFF. The CDR3 DNA is TGTGCCAGCAGTTTACTGACAGGTTATTTCTCCTACAATGAGCAGTTCTTC. This chain connects TRBV28 to TRBJ2-1, with a tentative D call TRBD1 (6 bases). Germline CDR1 MDHEN, CDR2 SYDVKM. This CDR3 has 17 amino acids. Trimming removed 2 bases at V and 0 bases at J, with 14 bases between.

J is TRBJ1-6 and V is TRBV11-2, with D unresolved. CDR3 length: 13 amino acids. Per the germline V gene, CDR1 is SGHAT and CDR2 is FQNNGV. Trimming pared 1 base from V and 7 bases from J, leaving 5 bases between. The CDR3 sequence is CASSLGGNSPLHF. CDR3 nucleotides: TGTGCCAGCAGCTTAGGAGGGAATTCACCCCTCCACTTT.

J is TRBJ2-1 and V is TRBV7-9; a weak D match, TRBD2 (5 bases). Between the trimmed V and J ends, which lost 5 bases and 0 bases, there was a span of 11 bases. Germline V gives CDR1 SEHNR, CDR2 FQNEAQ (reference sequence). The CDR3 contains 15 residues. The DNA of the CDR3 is TGTGCCAGCAGCGGAGTCGACTACTCCTACAATGAGCAGTTCTTC. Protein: CASSGVDYSYNEQFF.

As DNA, the CDR3 is TGTGCCAGCAGCTTAGCGGGAGGGCCGGACAATGAGCAGTTCTTC. It specifies CASSLAGGPDNEQFF. The chain joins TRBV7-6 to TRBJ2-1; 7 bases fit TRBD2. Losses at the gene ends were 0 bases for V and 5 bases for J; bases not matched to a gene: 4. The CDR3 sequence is 15 residues long. Germline V gene sequence: CDR1 SGHVS, CDR2 FNYEAQ.

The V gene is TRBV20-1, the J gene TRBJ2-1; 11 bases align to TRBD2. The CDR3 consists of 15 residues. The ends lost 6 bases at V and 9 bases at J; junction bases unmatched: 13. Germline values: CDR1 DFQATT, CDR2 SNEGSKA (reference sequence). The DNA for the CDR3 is TGCAGTGCGAGTTCGACTAGCGGGATAATGGGTGAGCAGTTCTTC. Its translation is CSASSTSGIMGEQFF.

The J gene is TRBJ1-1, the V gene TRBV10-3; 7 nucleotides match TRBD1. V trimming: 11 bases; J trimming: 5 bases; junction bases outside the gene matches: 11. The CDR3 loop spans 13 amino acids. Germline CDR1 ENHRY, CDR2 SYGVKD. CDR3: CALRDSQRTEAFF. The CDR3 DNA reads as TGTGCCTTAAGGGACAGCCAGAGGACTGAAGCTTTCTTT.

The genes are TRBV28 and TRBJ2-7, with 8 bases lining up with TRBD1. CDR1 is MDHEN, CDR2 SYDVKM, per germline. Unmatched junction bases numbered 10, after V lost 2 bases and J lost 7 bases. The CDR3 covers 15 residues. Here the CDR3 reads CASSLSRTGIMEQYV. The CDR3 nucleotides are TGTGCCAGCAGTTTAAGCCGGACAGGGATTATGGAGCAGTACGTC.